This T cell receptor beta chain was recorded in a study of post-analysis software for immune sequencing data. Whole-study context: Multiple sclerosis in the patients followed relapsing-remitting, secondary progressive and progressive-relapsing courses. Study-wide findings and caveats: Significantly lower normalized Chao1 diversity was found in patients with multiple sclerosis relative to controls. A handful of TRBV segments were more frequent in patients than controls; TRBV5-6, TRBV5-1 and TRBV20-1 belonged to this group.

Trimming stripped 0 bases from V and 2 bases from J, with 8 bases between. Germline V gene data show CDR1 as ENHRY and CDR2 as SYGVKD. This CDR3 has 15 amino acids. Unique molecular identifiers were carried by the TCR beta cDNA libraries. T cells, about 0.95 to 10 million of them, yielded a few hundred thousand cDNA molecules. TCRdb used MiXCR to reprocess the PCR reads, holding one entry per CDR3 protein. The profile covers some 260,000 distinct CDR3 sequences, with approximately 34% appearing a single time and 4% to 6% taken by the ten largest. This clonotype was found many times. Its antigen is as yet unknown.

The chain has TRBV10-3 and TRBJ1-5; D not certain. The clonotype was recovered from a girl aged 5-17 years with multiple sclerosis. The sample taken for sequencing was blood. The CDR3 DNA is TGTGCCATCAGTGAGTCCTGGGGAGGCAATCAGCCCCAGCATTTT. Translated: CAISESWGGNQPQHF.